The next 14 T cell receptor beta chains were all read from a single sample in a study of vaccination and CD4 T cells after COVID-19. Their antigen targets remain unknown. Noted treatment: 10-day PBMC culture with coronavirus spike peptide pools or control peptides (ViraFEST assay). At the Johns Hopkins FTIC core, DNA taken from cultured CD4+ T cells was sequenced by way of the Oncomine TCR Beta short-read assay. TCRdb reanalysed the PCR reads using MiXCR and keeps one entry per CDR3 protein. Among thousands of distinct CDR3 sequences listed, 55% were seen once. The sequencing sample was made of CD4+ T cells from blood, cultured in vitro. Every receptor here comes from a human donor who had recovered from COVID-19.

V gene TRBV19 combines with J gene TRBJ1-3; D not resolved. Germline CDR1 and CDR2: LNHDA and SQIVND (reference sequence). This CDR3 has 15 amino acids. Trimming stripped 3 bases from V and 0 bases from J, with 9 bases between. CDR3 in DNA: TGTGCCAGTAGTATGTTCGGCACCTCTGGAAACACCATATATTTT. Its translation: CASSMFGTSGNTIYF.

The V and J genes are TRBV9 and TRBJ1-2; possible D gene TRBD1, 6 bases. The CDR3 loop spans 13 amino acids. Germline V lookup: CDR1 SGDLS, CDR2 YYNGEE. V dropped 5 bases and J dropped 1 base, with 9 bases sitting between them. The CDR3 sequence is CASRGDNNYGYTF. CDR3 DNA sequence: TGTGCCAGCAGGGGGGACAATAACTATGGCTACACCTTC.

As concerns this clonotype: One end of the junction varies from germline; a read error may be responsible. The genes are TRBV7-9 and TRBJ1-3; TRBD1 aligns across 10 bases. This CDR3 comprises 16 residues. CDR1 and CDR2 from the germline V gene are SEHNR and FQNEAQ (reference sequence). CDR3 residues: CASSPGDRGSGNIIYF. The CDR3 bases are TGTGCCAGCAGCCCAGGGGACAGGGGCTCTGGAAACATCATATATTTT.

This chain links TRBV5-4 with TRBJ2-5; 9 bases match TRBD2. Per germline, CDR1 SGHNT and CDR2 YYREEE (reference sequence). The CDR3 extends over 15 amino acids. V trimming: 4 bases; J trimming: 4 bases; junction bases outside the gene matches: 8. Written as DNA, the CDR3 is TGTGCCAGCAGCCCGGCGGGGGGGCGGGCAGAGACCCAGTACTTC. Amino acids: CASSPAGGRAETQYF.

This clonotype was observed a few times. V and J are TRBV10-3 and TRBJ1-1; tentative D call: TRBD1 (5 bases). Germline V gene data show CDR1 as ENHRY and CDR2 as SYGVKD. V lost 10 bases to trimming and J lost 6 bases, with 15 bases between them. The CDR3 has 12 residues. Here the CDR3 reads CATGTAAPEAFF. CDR3 DNA: TGTGCCACCGGGACTGCAGCTCCTGAAGCTTTCTTT.

This chain connects TRBV12-3 or TRBV12-4 to TRBJ2-1; 12 nucleotides match TRBD2. This CDR3 is 16 amino acids long. The ends lost 5 bases at V and 7 bases at J; junction bases unmatched: 9. This CDR3 is CASSPPRLAGENEQFF. The CDR3, as DNA: TGTGCCAGCAGTCCTCCCAGACTAGCGGGGGAGAATGAGCAGTTCTTC.

The V call is TRBV7-8, the J call TRBJ1-1; no definite D call. V was shortened by 1 base and J by 3 bases, with 3 bases between the two germline ends. CDR1 is SGHVS and CDR2 is FQNEAQ in the germline V gene. The CDR3 runs 12 residues. The CDR3: CASSLGYTEAFF. The CDR3, as DNA: TGTGCCAGCAGCTTAGGGTACACTGAAGCTTTCTTT.

This clonotype was recorded once. The chain joins TRBV7-2 to TRBJ1-1; D perhaps matches TRBD1 (6 bases). V was cut by 2 bases and J by 5 bases, with 12 bases left in between. Germline values: CDR1 SGHTA, CDR2 FQGNSA. The CDR3 has 14 residues. The CDR3 region has the DNA TGTGCCAGCAGCTTACTGGGGGGCGGGACTGAAGCTTTCTTT. Protein sequence: CASSLLGGGTEAFF. Variable domain in full (rest from reference TRBV7-2 and TRBJ1-1): GAGVSQSPSNKVTEKGKDVELRCDPISGHTALYWYRQSLGQGLEFLIYFQGNSAPDKSGLPSDRFSAERTGGSVSTLTIQRTQQEDSAVYLCASSLLGGGTEAFFGQGTRLTVV.

This clonotype was found once. The chain is built from TRBV30 and TRBJ1-2; TRBD1 might be the D (6 bases). The CDR3 has 13 residues. Trimming took 5 bases from V and 0 from J, leaving 10 bases between them. CDR1 and CDR2 (germline): GTSNPN, SVGIG (reference sequence). The CDR3 DNA follows: TGTGCCTGGGTAGACAGGACTAACTATGGCTACACCTTC. This encodes CAWVDRTNYGYTF.

The V call is TRBV7-2, the J call TRBJ2-7; D is perhaps TRBD1 (6 bases). V was cut by 3 bases and J by 3 bases, with 12 bases left in between. CDR3 length: 14 residues. CDR1 and CDR2 (germline): SGHTA, FQGNSA. This CDR3 reads CASSFGGRVYEQYF. DNA of the CDR3: TGTGCCAGCAGCTTTGGGGGCAGGGTCTACGAGCAGTACTTC. Combining the CDR3 with reference TRBV7-2 and TRBJ2-7 gives the whole variable domain GAGVSQSPSNKVTEKGKDVELRCDPISGHTALYWYRQSLGQGLEFLIYFQGNSAPDKSGLPSDRFSAERTGGSVSTLTIQRTQQEDSAVYLCASSFGGRVYEQYFGPGTRLTVT.

This rearrangement joins TRBV27 to TRBJ1-1; 9 nucleotides agree with TRBD1. Germline-derived CDR1 and CDR2 are MNHEY and SMNVEV (reference sequence). The CDR3 extends over 16 amino acids. J gave up 1 base and V 6 bases, and 9 bases lay outside the gene matches. CDR3 sequence reads: CASRKAGQGTNTEAFF. CDR3 DNA sequence: TGTGCCAGCAGAAAGGCGGGACAGGGAACGAACACTGAAGCTTTCTTT.

The sample holds a few counts of this clonotype. The V gene is TRBV20-1, the J gene TRBJ1-1; 10 bases are shared with TRBD1. CDR1 and CDR2 (germline): DFQATT, SNEGSKA (reference sequence). Trimming at V came to 3 bases and at J to 4 bases, leaving 11 bases not matched to a gene. This CDR3 has 16 residues. The CDR3 sequence: CSASRATGGVSTEAFF. CDR3 nucleotides: TGCAGTGCTAGTAGGGCGACAGGGGGCGTGAGCACTGAAGCTTTCTTT.

This clonotype has more than one count but fewer than ten. The chain has TRBV30 and TRBJ1-2; D not resolved. V shed 0 bases and J shed 0 bases, with 8 bases lying between them. The CDR3 is made up of 14 amino acids. Germline V gives CDR1 GTSNPN, CDR2 SVGIG (reference sequence). CDR3 in amino acids: CAWSVVPSNYGYTF. The CDR3 DNA sequence: TGTGCCTGGAGTGTTGTTCCCTCTAACTATGGCTACACCTTC.

The chain is built from TRBV12-5 and TRBJ2-7; 7 bases map to TRBD1. CDR1 is LGHNT and CDR2 is FRNRAP in the germline V gene. V shed 4 bases and J 3 bases; nucleotides not matched to a gene: 12. There are 16 residues in the CDR3. This chain's CDR3 is CASGSWLGTVIYEQYF. Written as DNA, the CDR3 is TGTGCTAGTGGTTCCTGGCTAGGGACAGTAATCTACGAGCAGTACTTC.